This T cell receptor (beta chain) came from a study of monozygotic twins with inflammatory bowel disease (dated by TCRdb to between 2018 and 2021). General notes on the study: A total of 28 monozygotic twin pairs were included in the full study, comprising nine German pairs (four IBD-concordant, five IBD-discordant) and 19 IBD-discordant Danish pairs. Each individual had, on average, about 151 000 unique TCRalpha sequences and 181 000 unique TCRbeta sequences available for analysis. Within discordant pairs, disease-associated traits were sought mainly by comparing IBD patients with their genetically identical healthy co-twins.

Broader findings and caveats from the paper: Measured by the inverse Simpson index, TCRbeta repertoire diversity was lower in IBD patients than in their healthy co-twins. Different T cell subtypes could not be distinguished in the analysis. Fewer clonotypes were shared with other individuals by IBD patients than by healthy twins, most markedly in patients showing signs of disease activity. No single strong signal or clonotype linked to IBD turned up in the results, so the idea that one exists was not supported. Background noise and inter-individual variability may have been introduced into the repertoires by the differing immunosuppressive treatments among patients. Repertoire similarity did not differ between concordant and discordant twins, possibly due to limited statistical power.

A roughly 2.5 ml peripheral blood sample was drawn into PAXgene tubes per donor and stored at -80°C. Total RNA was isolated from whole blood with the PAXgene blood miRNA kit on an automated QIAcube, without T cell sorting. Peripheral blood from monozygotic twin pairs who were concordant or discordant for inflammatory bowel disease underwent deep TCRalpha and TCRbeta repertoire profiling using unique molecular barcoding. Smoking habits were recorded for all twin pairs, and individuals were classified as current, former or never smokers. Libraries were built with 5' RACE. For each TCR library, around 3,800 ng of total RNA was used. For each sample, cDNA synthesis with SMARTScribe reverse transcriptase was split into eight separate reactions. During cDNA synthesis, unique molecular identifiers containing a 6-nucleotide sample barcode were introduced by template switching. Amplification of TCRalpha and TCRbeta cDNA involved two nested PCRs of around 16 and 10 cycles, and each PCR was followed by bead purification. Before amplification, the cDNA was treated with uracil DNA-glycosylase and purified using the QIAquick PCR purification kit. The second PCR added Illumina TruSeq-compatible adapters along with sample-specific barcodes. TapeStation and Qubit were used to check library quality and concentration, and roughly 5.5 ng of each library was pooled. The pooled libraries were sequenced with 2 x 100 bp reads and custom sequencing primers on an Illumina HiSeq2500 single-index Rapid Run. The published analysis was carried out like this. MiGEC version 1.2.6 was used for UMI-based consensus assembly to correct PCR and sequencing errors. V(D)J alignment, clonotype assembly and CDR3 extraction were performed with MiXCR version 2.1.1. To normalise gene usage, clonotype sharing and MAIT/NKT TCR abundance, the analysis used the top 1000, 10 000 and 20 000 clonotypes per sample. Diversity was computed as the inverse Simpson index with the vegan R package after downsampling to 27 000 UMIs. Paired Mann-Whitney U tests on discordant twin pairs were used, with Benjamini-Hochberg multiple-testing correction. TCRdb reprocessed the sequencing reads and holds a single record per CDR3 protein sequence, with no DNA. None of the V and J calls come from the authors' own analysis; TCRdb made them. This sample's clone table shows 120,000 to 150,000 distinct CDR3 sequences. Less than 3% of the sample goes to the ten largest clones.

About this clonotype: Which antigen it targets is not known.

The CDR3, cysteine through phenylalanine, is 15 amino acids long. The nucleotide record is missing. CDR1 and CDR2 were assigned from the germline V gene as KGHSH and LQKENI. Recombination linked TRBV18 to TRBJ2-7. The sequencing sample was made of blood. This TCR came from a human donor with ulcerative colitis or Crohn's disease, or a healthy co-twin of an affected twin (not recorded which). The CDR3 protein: CASSPFIESSYEQYF.